Listed below are T cell receptor beta chains from one sample, sequenced in a study of T cell changes during pregnancy in multiple sclerosis. TCRdb keeps only in-frame clones here, not all; method: immunoSEQ multiplex PCR. The sample includes tens of thousands of clones, 85% to 95% of them seen just once. The input for sequencing was CD4+ T cells from peripheral blood mononuclear cells, taken in the third trimester of pregnancy. The receptor source for this set is a female donor with multiple sclerosis, enrolled in a pregnancy study. Both conserved end residues are part of each CDR3. Fields, in order: clone size, V gene, D gene, J gene, CDR3 DNA, CDR3 protein. D genes are given only for firm matches. A row's size may be missing; if present it is once, few, many or a size class.

-	TRBV7-2	-	TRBJ2-5	TGTGCCAGCAGCTCCCGCGCAGGGGAGACCCAGTACTTC	CASSSRAGETQYF
-	TRBV27	-	TRBJ2-6	TGTGCCAGCAGTTTCTCGACTTGGGAGGCCGGGGCCAACGTCCTGACTTTC	CASSFSTWEAGANVLTF
-	TRBV6-5	-	TRBJ1-3	TGTGCCAGCAGTTACAGGACCGGGGGAACTGGAAACACCATATATTTT	CASSYRTGGTGNTIYF
-	TRBV2	TRBD2	TRBJ2-1	TGTGCCAGCAGTGACGGGGGGGGGTCCTACAATGAGCAGTTCTTC	CASSDGGGSYNEQFF
-	TRBV7-9	-	TRBJ2-1	TGTGCCAGCAGCTTAGCGGGAGCCCATGAGCAGTTCTTC	CASSLAGAHEQFF
-	TRBV14	-	TRBJ2-7	TGTGCCAGCAGCCCCAAGGGGCAGGGTACAGATCAGTACTTC	CASSPKGQGTDQYF
-	TRBV7-3	TRBD1	TRBJ2-3	TGTGCCAGCAGCATCAAAGGGGGCGGAGATACGCAGTATTTT	CASSIKGGGDTQYF
-	TRBV21-1	-	TRBJ2-1	TGTGCCAGCAGCAAAGTATGGGCCAGGGTCCCCTACAATGAGCAGTTCTTC	CASSKVWARVPYNEQFF
-	TRBV2	-	TRBJ2-3	TGTGCCAGCAGTCCTAGAACAGATACGCAGTATTTT	CASSPRTDTQYF
-	TRBV5-5	TRBD1	TRBJ2-1	TGTGCCAGCAGCTTTGACAGGGTGTTCTACAATGAGCAGTTCTTC	CASSFDRVFYNEQFF
-	TRBV7-2	-	TRBJ2-6	TGTGCCAGCAGCAAACAACGCTCTGGGGCCAACGTCCTGACTTTC	CASSKQRSGANVLTF
-	TRBV11-3	-	TRBJ1-5	TGTGCCAGCAGCTTAGTAGGCAGGGAAGGAAGCAATCAGCCCCAGCATTTT	CASSLVGREGSNQPQHF
-	TRBV9	TRBD2	TRBJ2-1	TGTGCCAGCAGCGTAGCAGAACGCTTAGCGGGAGGGGTCAATGAGCAGTTCTTC	CASSVAERLAGGVNEQFF
-	TRBV18	TRBD1	TRBJ1-2	TGTGCCAGCTCACCTCAAAGTCAGGGGGCGGTCGGCTACACCTTC	CASSPQSQGAVGYTF
-	TRBV7-2	-	TRBJ2-3	TGTGCCAGCAGCCTTGAAGATACACAGTATTTT	CASSLEDTQYF
-	TRBV2	TRBD1	TRBJ1-5	TGTGCCAGCAGTCACAAACAGGGGACGACAATAAGCAATCAGCCCCAGCATTTT	CASSHKQGTTISNQPQHF
-	TRBV5-4	-	TRBJ1-6	TGTGCCAGCAGCTTGGCCGCGTCAGGGGATGCTTCACCCCTCCACTTT	CASSLAASGDASPLHF
-	TRBV10-3	-	TRBJ2-7	TGTGCCATCAGTGCAGGGATCTACGAGCAGTACTTC	CAISAGIYEQYF
-	TRBV21-1	-	TRBJ2-2	TGTGCCAGTCGGACTAGCGGGAAAATTGGGGAGCTGTTTTTT	CASRTSGKIGELFF
-	TRBV9	TRBD2	TRBJ2-3	TGTGCCAGCAGCCCGTACACCGGACTAGCGGGAGTCAGGGCAGATACGCAGTATTTT	CASSPYTGLAGVRADTQYF
-	TRBV15	TRBD1	TRBJ1-1	TGTGCCACCAGCAGAGCCGGGACAGGGGGCACTGAAGCTTTCTTT	CATSRAGTGGTEAFF
-	TRBV7-9	-	TRBJ2-4	TGTGCCAGCAGCCAAGGGGACATTCAGTACTTC	CASSQGDIQYF
once	TRBV28	TRBD1	TRBJ1-4	TGTGCCAGCAGTTACTCGGACAGGGTTGGGGAAAAACTGTTTTTT	CASSYSDRVGEKLFF
-	TRBV30	-	TRBJ2-1	TGTGCCTGGCACCGACAGGCTCGAGGCAATGAGCAGTTCTTC	CAWHRQARGNEQFF
-	TRBV9	TRBD2	TRBJ2-3	TGTGCCAGCAGCGCCCAGCGGGAGGGAAACACAGATACGCAGTATTTT	CASSAQREGNTDTQYF
-	TRBV14	TRBD2	TRBJ2-7	TGTGCCAGCAGCCAAGATCCTAGCGGACTACCCTACGAGCAGTACTTC	CASSQDPSGLPYEQYF
-	TRBV28	-	TRBJ1-4	TGTGCCAGCAGTTTTAGAGACAGACTTGAAAAACTGTTTTTT	CASSFRDRLEKLFF
-	TRBV11-1	-	TRBJ2-7	TGTGCCAGCAGTAGTACAGCCACAGGGCCCCACGAGCAGTACTTC	CASSSTATGPHEQYF
-	TRBV9	-	TRBJ2-3	TGTGCCAGCAGCGTAGCTGGGGGCCCACTAGATACGCAGTATTTT	CASSVAGGPLDTQYF
-	TRBV6-1	-	TRBJ1-2	TGTGCCAGCAGTCGAGTTTATGGCTACACCTTC	CASSRVYGYTF
-	TRBV5-1	TRBD2	TRBJ2-2	TGCGCCAGCAGATGGTCGACTAGCGGGACGGGGGCCGGGGAGCTGTTTTTT	CASRWSTSGTGAGELFF
-	TRBV6-5	-	TRBJ1-5	TGTGCCAGCAGCAGATCACAGGGCGGACAGCCCCAGCATTTT	CASSRSQGGQPQHF
-	TRBV29-1	TRBD2	TRBJ2-2	TGCAGCGTAAGACTAGCGGGAGGGCCGGGCGGGGAGCTGTTTTTT	CSVRLAGGPGGELFF
-	TRBV5-1	-	TRBJ2-1	TGCGCCAGCACAGGGGCAGATGAGCAGTTCTTC	CASTGADEQFF
-	TRBV19	TRBD1	TRBJ2-7	TGTGCCAGTACTCAGGGGGCCCAGTCCTACGAGCAGTACTTC	CASTQGAQSYEQYF
once	TRBV4-2	-	TRBJ1-5	TGTGCCAGCAGCCAAGGTAGTTATCTCAGGCAGCCCCAGCATTTT	CASSQGSYLRQPQHF
-	TRBV30	-	TRBJ2-1	TGTGCCTGGGCCAGCGGGACACCCTACAATGAGCAGTTCTTC	CAWASGTPYNEQFF
-	TRBV7-3	-	TRBJ2-1	TGTGCCAGCAGCTTAGGGGCGACCGGCGAGCAGTTCTTC	CASSLGATGEQFF
-	TRBV7-2	-	TRBJ2-2	TGTGCCAGCAGCTTGGTGAGGACCGGGGAGCTGTTTTTT	CASSLVRTGELFF
-	TRBV10-2	-	TRBJ1-2	TGCGCCAGCAGTGAGCTTCCCGGGGGGGTCTATGGCTACACCTTC	CASSELPGGVYGYTF
once	TRBV5-1	-	TRBJ2-6	TGCGCCAGCAGCTTGGCAGGGGACATCTCTGGGGCCAACGTCCTGACTTTC	CASSLAGDISGANVLTF
-	TRBV5-4	-	TRBJ2-1	TGTGCCAGCAGCCAAACTACAACAAAGAGTAATGAGCAGTTCTTC	CASSQTTTKSNEQFF
-	TRBV18	-	TRBJ1-5	TGTGCCAGCTCACCACGGGACACCGGAAGCAATCAGCCCCAGCATTTT	CASSPRDTGSNQPQHF
-	TRBV7-2	TRBD1	TRBJ2-3	TGTGCCAGCAGCTTAAACAGGGGGGTCACAGATACGCAGTATTTT	CASSLNRGVTDTQYF
few	TRBV7-2	-	TRBJ2-7	TGTGCCAGCGGGCCCCCTGGAGGGAGAGGGAACGAGCAGTACTTC	CASGPPGGRGNEQYF
-	TRBV29-1	-	TRBJ2-7	TGCAGCGTTGAAGGACCTAGCTACGAGCAGTACTTC	CSVEGPSYEQYF
-	TRBV7-3	TRBD2	TRBJ2-1	TGTGCCAGCAGCTCGGGAGGACTCTCCTACAATGAGCAGTTCTTC	CASSSGGLSYNEQFF
-	TRBV4-3	TRBD2	TRBJ2-2	TGCGCCAGCAGCGGTAGCGGGAGGGCCTTCGGCGGGGAGCTGTTTTTT	CASSGSGRAFGGELFF
-	TRBV6-6	TRBD1	TRBJ1-4	TGTGCCAGCAGCCCTAACAGGGGGAGTGAAAAACTGTTTTTT	CASSPNRGSEKLFF
-	TRBV19	TRBD2	TRBJ2-1	TGTGCCAGTAGTAACATAGCGGGGATCTCCTACAATGAGCAGTTCTTC	CASSNIAGISYNEQFF
-	TRBV28	-	TRBJ2-4	TGTGCCACGACTGACAGGTCCATCACGGACATTCAGTACTTC	CATTDRSITDIQYF
once	TRBV28	-	TRBJ1-5	TGTGCCACCTCACCACAGAATTTTAATCAGCCCCAGCATTTT	CATSPQNFNQPQHF
-	TRBV11-2	-	TRBJ2-7	TGTGCCAGCAGCTCCCTCGGCGGAGAGGGCGAGCAGTACTTC	CASSSLGGEGEQYF
-	TRBV5-1	-	TRBJ1-5	TGCGCCAGCAGCTTGGCCACAGGGACTCAGCCCCAGCATTTT	CASSLATGTQPQHF
-	TRBV7-2	-	TRBJ2-1	TGTGCCAGCAACGCGCCCGGACTTTACAATGAGCAGTTCTTC	CASNAPGLYNEQFF
-	TRBV19	-	TRBJ1-2	TGTGCCAGTAGCACCGACAGACTCTATGGCTACACCTTC	CASSTDRLYGYTF
-	TRBV29-1	TRBD1	TRBJ1-3	TGCAGCGCAGCAACCGGGACAGGGACTGGAAACACCATATATTTT	CSAATGTGTGNTIYF
-	TRBV7-2	-	TRBJ1-1	TGTGCCAGCTCGGTGGGGCAACACACTGAAGCTTTCTTT	CASSVGQHTEAFF
-	TRBV7-2	TRBD1	TRBJ1-5	TGTGCCAGCAGCTCGCGGACAGGGCTGAATCAGCCCCAGCATTTT	CASSSRTGLNQPQHF